This T cell receptor (beta chain) was sequenced in a study of T cell repertoires in cytomegalovirus infection. Background on the study: Matching HLA type and CMV infection were both indicated by public TCR beta signatures. Study results and caveats: In two of eight donors, the top clonotype was HLA-C-restricted CMV-specific.

Germline-derived CDR1 and CDR2 are WSHSY and SAAADI. This CDR3 comprises 13 residues. Trimming removed 7 bases from V and 9 bases from J, with 16 bases in between. This clonotype was observed a handful of times. What it binds is not known. TCRdb reprocessed the reads via MiXCR and lists one record per CDR3 protein. The sample lists roughly 500,000 distinct CDR3 sequences, 40% to 50% occurring once. The sample was cultured PBMCs, taken from culture after CMV antigen stimulation. V and J are TRBV10-2 and TRBJ2-1, with D perhaps matching TRBD2 (6 bases). The TCR sequence derives from a human donor in good health (CMV status not recorded). Some clones in this sample may be carry-over from other donors' samples. CDR3 protein: CASIRAGVGEQFF. The CDR3, as DNA: TGCGCCAGCATCCGAGCGGGTGTGGGTGAGCAGTTCTTC.